A selection of T cell receptor beta chains follows, all from one sample in a study of blood T cell repertoires in COVID-19. Sequenced by immunoSEQ multiplex PCR; TCRdb stores in-frame clones only, minus some. The sample consists of almost 200,000 clones, roughly nine tenths of them appearing once. Specimen: peripheral blood. The receptors stem from a woman aged 70-85 years with acute or convalescent COVID-19. Both conserved end residues are part of each CDR3. D genes are given only for firm matches. The size field is filled for only some rows; it gives once, few, many or a size class.

abundance,v_gene,j_gene,d_gene,CDR3aa,CDR3nt
-,TRBV5-6,TRBJ2-7,-,CASRMAAAPGAEQYF,TGTGCCAGCAGGATGGCCGCGGCTCCAGGGGCCGAGCAGTACTTC
once,TRBV12-5,TRBJ1-1,-,CASGLVRAAGATEAFF,TGTGCTAGTGGTTTGGTACGGGCGGCAGGGGCAACTGAAGCTTTCTTT
few,TRBV27,TRBJ2-3,TRBD1,CASSPRQGSDTQYF,TGTGCCAGCAGTCCACGACAGGGATCAGATACGCAGTATTTT
few,TRBV23-1,TRBJ2-7,TRBD1,CASSHHRGPEQYF,TGCGCCAGCAGTCACCACAGGGGACCCGAGCAGTACTTC
-,TRBV19,TRBJ1-1,-,CASSQSRNTEAFF,TGTGCCAGTAGCCAGTCAAGAAACACTGAAGCTTTCTTT
once,TRBV7-3,TRBJ1-5,TRBD1,CASSSTMGQSHYSNQPQHF,TGTGCCAGCAGCTCGACCATGGGACAGAGCCATTATAGCAATCAGCCCCAGCATTTT
-,TRBV18,TRBJ2-7,TRBD1,CASSPGTGVSYEQYF,TGTGCCAGCTCACCCGGGACAGGGGTATCCTACGAGCAGTACTTC
-,TRBV29-1,TRBJ2-3,-,CSVERTGSDTQYF,TGCAGCGTTGAACGCACAGGGTCAGATACGCAGTATTTT
-,TRBV6-5,TRBJ1-4,-,CASRPGWANEKLFF,TGTGCCAGCAGACCAGGGTGGGCTAATGAAAAACTGTTTTTT
-,TRBV5-4,TRBJ1-1,TRBD1,CASSSLNQGAGTEAFF,TGTGCCAGCAGCTCATTGAATCAGGGGGCAGGGACTGAAGCTTTCTTT
-,TRBV18,TRBJ1-3,-,CASSPPGGNTIYF,TGTGCCAGCTCGCCTCCGGGAGGAAACACCATATATTTT
-,TRBV7-2,TRBJ2-1,TRBD2,CASSLVGGSSYNEQFF,TGTGCCAGCAGCTTAGTCGGGGGGAGCTCCTACAATGAGCAGTTCTTC
few,TRBV6-5,TRBJ1-2,-,CASSLDSRDRYTF,TGTGCCAGCAGCCTGGACAGTCGGGATCGCTACACCTTC
-,TRBV28,TRBJ1-5,TRBD1,CASRLTGGNQPQHF,TGTGCCAGCAGACTCACAGGGGGGAATCAGCCCCAGCATTTT
-,TRBV28,TRBJ2-2,-,CASSLLTGELFF,TGTGCCAGCAGTTTGCTAACCGGGGAGCTGTTTTTT
-,TRBV5-1,TRBJ2-7,TRBD2,CASSSRPGTSSYEQYF,TGCGCCAGCAGCTCGCGGCCCGGGACTAGCTCCTACGAGCAGTACTTC
-,TRBV18,TRBJ2-3,-,CASSPIQSTDTQYF,TGTGCCAGCTCACCCATACAGAGCACAGATACGCAGTATTTT
-,TRBV20-1,TRBJ1-1,-,CSVRTHEAFF,TGCAGTGTCCGGACACATGAAGCTTTCTTT
-,TRBV12-3/TRBV12-4,TRBJ1-1,-,CASSFFRDTEAFF,TGTGCCAGCAGTTTTTTCAGGGATACTGAAGCTTTCTTT
-,TRBV29-1,TRBJ2-3,TRBD2,CSAPAGGGTDTQYF,TGCAGCGCTCCAGCGGGGGGGGGCACAGATACGCAGTATTTT
-,TRBV28,TRBJ1-2,-,CASSLMSSGNYGYTF,TGTGCCAGCAGTCTAATGTCTTCGGGAAACTATGGCTACACCTTC
-,TRBV28,TRBJ1-5,-,CASSLLGANNQPQHF,TGTGCCAGCAGTTTATTAGGGGCGAACAATCAGCCCCAGCATTTT
-,TRBV6-5,TRBJ1-1,TRBD1,CASSSYRGTEAFF,TGTGCCAGCAGTTCGTACAGGGGCACTGAAGCTTTCTTT
-,TRBV2,TRBJ1-1,TRBD1,CASFSTGDTEAFF,TGTGCCAGCTTCTCCACAGGGGACACTGAAGCTTTCTTT
-,TRBV7-8,TRBJ1-1,-,CASSLRRVNTEAFF,TGTGCCAGCAGCTTAAGACGGGTGAACACTGAAGCTTTCTTT
-,TRBV12-3/TRBV12-4,TRBJ2-7,-,CASSAARGNEQYF,TGTGCCAGCAGTGCTGCCCGGGGTAACGAGCAGTACTTC
-,TRBV7-6,TRBJ1-5,TRBD1,CASSPGTGNGQPQHF,TGTGCCAGCAGCCCCGGGACAGGGAACGGTCAGCCCCAGCATTTT
-,TRBV5-1,TRBJ2-7,TRBD2,CASSLGLAASYEQYF,TGCGCCAGCAGCTTGGGCCTAGCGGCCTCCTACGAGCAGTACTTC
-,TRBV19,TRBJ2-1,TRBD2,CASSKGTSQHNEQFF,TGTGCCAGTAGTAAGGGGACTAGCCAACACAATGAGCAGTTCTTC
-,TRBV15,TRBJ2-7,TRBD2,CATSRGASGGPYYEQYF,TGTGCCACCAGCAGAGGGGCTAGCGGGGGCCCATACTACGAGCAGTACTTC
once,TRBV20-1,TRBJ1-1,TRBD1,CSASRDSNTEAFF,TGCAGTGCTAGTCGGGACAGCAACACTGAAGCTTTCTTT
-,TRBV6-6,TRBJ1-6,TRBD1,CASRSGTDSYSLHF,TGTGCCAGCAGATCCGGGACAGACTCTTATAGCCTCCACTTT
-,TRBV7-2,TRBJ2-1,-,CASSFSTGSYNEQFF,TGTGCCAGCAGCTTCTCCACAGGCAGTTACAATGAGCAGTTCTTC
few,TRBV3-1/TRBV3-2,TRBJ2-2,TRBD2,CASSQRAGAGELFF,TGTGCCAGCAGCCAGAGAGCGGGAGCCGGGGAGCTGTTTTTT
-,TRBV24-1,TRBJ2-1,TRBD1,CATSVTRGTGGRSYNEQFF,TGTGCCACCAGTGTCACCCGCGGGACAGGGGGTCGCTCCTACAATGAGCAGTTCTTC
-,TRBV7-2,TRBJ1-3,TRBD1,CASSLRQGGNTIYF,TGTGCCAGCAGCTTAAGACAGGGGGGAAACACCATATATTTT
-,TRBV5-1,TRBJ1-6,TRBD1,CASSDQTGPNSPLHF,TGCGCCAGCAGCGACCAGACAGGGCCTAATTCACCCCTCCACTTT
-,TRBV19,TRBJ2-5,TRBD2,CASSMTSGEETQYF,TGTGCCAGTAGTATGACTAGCGGGGAAGAGACCCAGTACTTC
-,TRBV5-1,TRBJ2-6,-,CASSYWLQENSGANVLTF,TGCGCCAGCAGCTATTGGCTACAGGAAAACTCTGGGGCCAACGTCCTGACTTTC
-,TRBV18,TRBJ2-5,TRBD1,CASGTVQETQYF,TGTGCCAGCGGGACAGTACAAGAGACCCAGTACTTC
-,TRBV19,TRBJ2-1,-,CASSIDPYGNEQFF,TGTGCCAGTAGTATAGATCCATACGGCAATGAGCAGTTCTTC
-,TRBV9,TRBJ1-2,-,CASSGNPGRGYGYTF,TGTGCCAGCAGCGGGAATCCGGGGAGAGGCTATGGCTACACCTTC
once,TRBV7-2,TRBJ2-3,TRBD2,CASSLEFGGGAQKTQYF,TGTGCCAGCAGCTTAGAGTTCGGCGGGGGGGCGCAAAAGACGCAGTATTTT
-,TRBV27,TRBJ1-1,-,CASSFALSGWGQTEAFF,TGTGCCAGCAGTTTTGCACTCTCCGGTTGGGGGCAGACTGAAGCTTTCTTT
-,TRBV15,TRBJ1-5,TRBD1,CATSREQGDNQPQHF,TGTGCCACCAGCAGAGAACAGGGGGACAATCAGCCCCAGCATTTT
-,TRBV6-5,TRBJ1-4,TRBD1,CASNRDRVMEKLFF,TGTGCCAGCAATAGGGACAGGGTAATGGAAAAACTGTTTTTT
-,TRBV27,TRBJ2-7,TRBD1,CASSPRTGGQYYEQYF,TGTGCCAGCAGTCCGCGGACAGGGGGCCAATACTACGAGCAGTACTTC